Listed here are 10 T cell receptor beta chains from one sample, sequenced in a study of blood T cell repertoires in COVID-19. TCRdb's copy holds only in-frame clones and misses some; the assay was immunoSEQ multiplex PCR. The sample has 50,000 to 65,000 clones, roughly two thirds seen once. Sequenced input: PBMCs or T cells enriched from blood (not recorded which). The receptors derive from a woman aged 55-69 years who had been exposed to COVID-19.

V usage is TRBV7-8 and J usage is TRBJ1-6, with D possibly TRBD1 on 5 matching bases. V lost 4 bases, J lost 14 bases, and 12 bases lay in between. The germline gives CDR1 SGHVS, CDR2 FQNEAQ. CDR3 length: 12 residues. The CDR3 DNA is TGTGCCAGCAGCTCCCCTGGGGGGACCCTCCACTTT. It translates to CASSSPGGTLHF.

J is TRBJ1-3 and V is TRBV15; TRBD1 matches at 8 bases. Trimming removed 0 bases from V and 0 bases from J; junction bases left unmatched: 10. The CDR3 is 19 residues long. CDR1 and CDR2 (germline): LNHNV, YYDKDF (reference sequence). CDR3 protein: CATSRDRGTGMVSGNTIYF. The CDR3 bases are TGTGCCACCAGCAGAGACCGGGGGACAGGTATGGTCTCTGGAAACACCATATATTTT.

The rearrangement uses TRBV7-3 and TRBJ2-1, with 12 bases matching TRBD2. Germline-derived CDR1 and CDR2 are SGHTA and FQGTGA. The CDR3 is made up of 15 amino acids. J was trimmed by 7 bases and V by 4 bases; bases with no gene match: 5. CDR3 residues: CASSSRLAGANEQFF. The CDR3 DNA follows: TGTGCCAGCAGCTCTAGACTAGCGGGGGCGAATGAGCAGTTCTTC.

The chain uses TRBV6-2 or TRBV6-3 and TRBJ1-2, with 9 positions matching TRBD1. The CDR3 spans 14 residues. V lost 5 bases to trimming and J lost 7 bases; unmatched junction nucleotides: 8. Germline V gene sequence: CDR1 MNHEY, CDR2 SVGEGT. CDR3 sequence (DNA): TGTGCCAGCAGTAACCCGGGACAGGGCTTTGGCTACACCTTC. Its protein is CASSNPGQGFGYTF.

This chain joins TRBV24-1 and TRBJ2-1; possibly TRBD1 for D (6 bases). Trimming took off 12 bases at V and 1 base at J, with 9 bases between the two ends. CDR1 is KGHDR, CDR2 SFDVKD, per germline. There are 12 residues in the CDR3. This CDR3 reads CAVQGSYNEQFF. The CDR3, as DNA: TGTGCCGTGCAGGGGTCCTACAATGAGCAGTTCTTC.

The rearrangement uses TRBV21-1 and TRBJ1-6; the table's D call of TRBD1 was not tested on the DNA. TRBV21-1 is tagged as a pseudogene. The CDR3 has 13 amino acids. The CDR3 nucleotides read TGTGCCAGCAGCAAACGACCAGGCCCACCCCTCCACTTT. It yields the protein CASSKRPGPPLHF.

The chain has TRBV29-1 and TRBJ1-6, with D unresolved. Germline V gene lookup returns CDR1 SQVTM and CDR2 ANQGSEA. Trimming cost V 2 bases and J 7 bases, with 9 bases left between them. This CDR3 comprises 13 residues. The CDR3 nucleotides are TGCAGCGTTGAAACCCAGAGGAATTCACCCCTCCACTTT. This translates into CSVETQRNSPLHF.

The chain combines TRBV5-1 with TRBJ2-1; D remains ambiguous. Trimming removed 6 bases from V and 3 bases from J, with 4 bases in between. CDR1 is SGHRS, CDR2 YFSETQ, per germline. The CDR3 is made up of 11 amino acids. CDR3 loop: CASNIYNEQFF. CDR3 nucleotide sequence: TGCGCCAGCAATATCTACAATGAGCAGTTCTTC.

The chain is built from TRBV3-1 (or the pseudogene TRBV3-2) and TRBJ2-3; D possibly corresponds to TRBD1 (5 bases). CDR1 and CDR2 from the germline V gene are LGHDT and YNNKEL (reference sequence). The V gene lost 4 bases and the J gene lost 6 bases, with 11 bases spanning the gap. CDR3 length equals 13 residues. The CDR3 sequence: CASSRTRADTQYF. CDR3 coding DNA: TGTGCCAGCAGCCGCACCAGGGCCGATACGCAGTATTTT.

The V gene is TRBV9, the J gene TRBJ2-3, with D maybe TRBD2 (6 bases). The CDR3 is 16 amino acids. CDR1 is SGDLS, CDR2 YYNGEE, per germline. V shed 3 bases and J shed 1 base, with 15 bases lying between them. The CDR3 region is CASSAATRGGTDTQYF. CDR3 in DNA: TGTGCCAGCAGCGCCGCGACTAGAGGGGGCACAGATACGCAGTATTTT.